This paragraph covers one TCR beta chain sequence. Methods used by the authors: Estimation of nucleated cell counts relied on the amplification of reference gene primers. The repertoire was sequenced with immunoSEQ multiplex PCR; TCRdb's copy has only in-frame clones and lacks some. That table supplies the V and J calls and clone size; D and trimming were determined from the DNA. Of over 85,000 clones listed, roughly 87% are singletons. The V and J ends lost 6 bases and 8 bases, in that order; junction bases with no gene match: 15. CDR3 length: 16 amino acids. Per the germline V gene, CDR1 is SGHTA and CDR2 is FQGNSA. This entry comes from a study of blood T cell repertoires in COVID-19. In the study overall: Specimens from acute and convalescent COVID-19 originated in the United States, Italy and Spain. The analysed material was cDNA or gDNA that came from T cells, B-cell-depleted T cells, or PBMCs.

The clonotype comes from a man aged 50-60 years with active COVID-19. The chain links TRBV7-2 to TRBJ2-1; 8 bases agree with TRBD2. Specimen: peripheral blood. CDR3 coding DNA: TGTGCCAGCAGACCTACTACGGGGGGGGCCTGGGATGAGCAGTTCTTC. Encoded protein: CASRPTTGGAWDEQFF.